These 5 T cell receptor beta chains came from one sample sequenced in a study of blood T cell repertoires in COVID-19. The table came from immunoSEQ multiplex PCR; TCRdb's copy has only in-frame clones and leaves some out. This table has around 240,000 clones, roughly 86% appearing once. Sequenced input: PBMCs or T cells enriched from blood (not recorded which). The source is a woman between 45 and 65 years old who had recovered from COVID-19.

This clone was picked up a small number of times. This specimen includes other DNA sequences encoding the same CDR3. V gene TRBV18 combines with J gene TRBJ1-2; perhaps TRBD1 as D (6 bases). The CDR3 extends over 14 amino acids. V lost 2 bases and J 4 bases, leaving 11 bases between the germline ends. Germline CDR1 KGHSH, CDR2 LQKENI. The CDR3 nucleotides are TGTGCCAGCTCACCAGGGCAGGGGTCCTATGGCTACACCTTC. Protein: CASSPGQGSYGYTF.

The V gene is TRBV4-1, the J gene TRBJ2-5; 7 bases match TRBD2. CDR1 is MGHRA, CDR2 YSYEKL, per germline. Trimming at V came to 2 bases and at J to 4 bases, leaving 13 bases not matched to a gene. The CDR3 has 17 residues. DNA of the CDR3: TGCGCCAGCAGCCAACCGCTGTGGGGGGGATCGGGAGAGACCCAGTACTTC. Translating gives CASSQPLWGGSGETQYF.

The genes are TRBV5-4 and TRBJ1-2; 7 bases fit TRBD1. V lost 3 bases to trimming and J lost 4 bases; unmatched junction nucleotides: 6. In germline, CDR1 is SGHNT, CDR2 YYREEE (reference sequence). CDR3 length: 14 amino acids. As DNA, the CDR3 is TGTGCCAGCAGCTCTGACAGGGACTTCTATGGCTACACCTTC. Its protein product is CASSSDRDFYGYTF.

The chain joins TRBV5-1 to TRBJ2-3, with D maybe TRBD1 (5 bases). The germline V and J ends were trimmed by 1 base and 4 bases, with 16 bases remaining between them. Germline CDR1 reads SGHRS; CDR2 reads YFSETQ. CDR3 length equals 16 residues. This chain's CDR3 is CASSLRVGVGADTQYF. CDR3 sequence (DNA): TGCGCCAGCAGCTTGAGGGTAGGGGTCGGCGCAGATACGCAGTATTTT.

This clone was detected once. This chain joins TRBV7-2 and TRBJ2-1; D perhaps matches TRBD2 (5 bases). Deletions cut 3 bases from V and 6 bases from J, with 15 bases between. The CDR3 length is 15 residues. The germline gives CDR1 SGHTA, CDR2 FQGNSA. CDR3 region: CASSLDSVIVNEQFF. The CDR3 nucleotides are TGTGCCAGCAGCTTGGACTCGGTGATCGTCAATGAGCAGTTCTTC.